This T cell receptor (beta chain) was recovered during a study of cytomegalovirus exposure and HLA in healthy donors. As for this clone: The target antigen is unknown.

The repertoire was sequenced with immunoSEQ multiplex PCR; TCRdb's copy has only in-frame clones and lacks some. The table records tens of thousands of clones, 85% to 95% of them present only once. Germline loops: CDR1 SEHNR, CDR2 FQNEAQ (reference sequence). This CDR3 has 16 amino acids. V was shortened by 5 bases and J by 1 base, with 17 bases between the two germline ends. Study-level findings and limits: The CMV antigen specificity of a few CMV-associated chains was confirmed through in vitro analysis. Some TCR beta chains (164 of them) were listed as cytomegalovirus-associated. Usually a TCR sequence was rare, but some public TCRs were found in many donors. Accounts indicate the classifier identified cytomegalovirus status with strong specificity and sensitivity.

This receptor was obtained from a woman aged 18-35 years in good health and CMV-seronegative. The V call is TRBV7-9, the J call TRBJ1-1, with a weak D call TRBD1 (6 bases). The sequencing sample was made of PBMCs. CDR3 in amino acids: CASSPKGGGPNTEAFF. For the CDR3, the DNA is TGTGCCAGCAGCCCAAAGGGGGGGGGCCCGAACACTGAAGCTTTCTTT.